The clone carrying this T cell receptor (beta chain) was counted a single time. Its antigen is as yet unknown. The sample is drawn from a study of cytomegalovirus exposure and HLA in healthy donors. Study-wide results and limits: Earlier analysis yielded a pattern in which most TCR beta V segments were productive about 90% or about 30% of the time. What TCR beta sequences reportedly achieved was accurate prediction of HLA-A and HLA-B alleles in most subjects.

Looked up from germline, CDR1 is SGHNT and CDR2 is YYREEE (reference sequence). The CDR3 has 13 amino acids. V was cut by 1 base and J by 4 bases, with 6 bases left in between. Primers: 60 Vbeta forward and 13 Jbeta reverse. The method was immunoSEQ multiplex PCR; TCRdb's version includes in-frame clones alone and lacks a portion of them. The table has fewer than 200,000 clones, roughly four fifths seen once. The rearrangement joins TRBV5-4 to TRBJ1-5; D is uncertain. The receptor was isolated from a woman in her twenties or thirties in good health and CMV-seronegative. The sample comprised PBMCs. CDR3 amino acids: CASSLIPNQPQHF. The CDR3, as DNA: TGTGCCAGCAGCTTGATCCCGAATCAGCCCCAGCATTTT.